These 17 T cell receptor beta chains were sequenced from one sample in a study of molecular identifiers for immune sequencing clone quantification. Each CDR3 protein is one row after TCRdb ran MiXCR on the PCR reads. The sample comprises around 470,000 distinct CDR3 sequences, about 20% of which are singletons, and roughly 0.81% rests with the top ten. Sequenced sample: naive CD8+ T cells from blood, with Jurkat cell RNA spiked in. Noted subset: FACS-sorted CD8+CD4-CCR7+CD45RA+ naive T cells. These receptors were taken from a human donor in good health. Some libraries in this study had Jurkat cell RNA spiked in.

In DNA, the CDR3 is TGCAGTGCTAGAAGACAGGACCACTACGAGCAGTACTTC. Its translation: CSARRQDHYEQYF. J is TRBJ2-7 and V is TRBV20-1, with D possibly being TRBD1 (6 bases). Trimming stripped 2 bases from V and 3 bases from J, with 11 bases between. In germline, CDR1 is DFQATT, CDR2 SNEGSKA (reference sequence). This CDR3 has 13 amino acids.

With respect to this clonotype: This likely traces to a read error, being one base from a far larger clone. This rearrangement joins TRBV7-9 to TRBJ1-1; D is uncertain. CDR1 is SEHNR and CDR2 is FQNEAQ in the germline V gene (reference sequence). CDR3 length: 13 residues. This CDR3 reads CASSPTENAEAFF. In DNA form, the CDR3 reads TGTGCCAGCAGCCCCACAGAGAACGCTGAAGCTTTCTTT.

This clonotype appeared a few times. The chain uses TRBV28 and TRBJ2-1; no clear D. This CDR3 is built from 15 residues. In germline, CDR1 is MDHEN, CDR2 SYDVKM. V gave up 3 bases and J gave up 0 bases, with 9 bases separating them. The CDR3 sequence: CASSFSENSYNEQFF. The CDR3 DNA follows: TGTGCCAGCAGTTTTTCAGAGAACTCCTACAATGAGCAGTTCTTC.

This clonotype has at least ten counts. The chain has TRBV30 and TRBJ2-7; a weak D match, TRBD2 (6 bases). From germline, CDR1 is GTSNPN and CDR2 SVGIG (reference sequence). There are 11 residues in the CDR3. The germline V and J ends were trimmed by 2 bases and 7 bases, with 9 bases remaining between them. CDR3 DNA sequence: TGTGCCTGGAGTCCAGCGGGTGAGCAGTACTTC. It codes for CAWSPAGEQYF.

This clonotype was observed many times. The chain employs TRBV5-8 and TRBJ2-7; D is uncertain. V shed 4 bases and J shed 5 bases, with 10 bases lying between them. This CDR3 spans 12 amino acids. Germline V CDR1 and CDR2: SGHTS, YDEGEE. The CDR3 DNA reads as TGTGCCAGCAGCCTCCAACCGGACGAGCAGTACTTC. Translating gives CASSLQPDEQYF.

This clonotype was seen ten or more times. The chain employs TRBV7-9 and TRBJ2-2; TRBD1 or TRBD2 may be the D gene (5 bases each). This CDR3 has 14 amino acids. Trimming left V 0 bases short and J 5 bases short, with 7 bases between. Germline V lookup: CDR1 SEHNR, CDR2 FQNEAQ (reference sequence). The CDR3 nucleotides are TGTGCCAGCAGCTTAGCGGGACCGACCGGGGAGCTGTTTTTT. Amino acid sequence: CASSLAGPTGELFF.

This clonotype has only a few counts. The genes are TRBV25-1 and TRBJ2-1; D is unclear. The V gene's germline CDR1 is MGHDK and CDR2 SYGVNS. CDR3 length: 18 residues. Trimming stripped 4 bases from V and 1 base from J, with 20 bases between. The CDR3 here is CASSVGIGRPISYNEQFF. The CDR3 bases are TGTGCCAGCAGTGTCGGAATCGGACGGCCGATTTCCTACAATGAGCAGTTCTTC.

A few counts support this clonotype. The limits of the CDR3 on the DNA are not certain, so only TCRdb's listed CDR3 is given. The chain combines TRBV27 with TRBJ1-4; the DNA was not used to check the table's D call, TRBD1. The CDR3 has 14 residues if both end residues are counted. Germline lookup yields CDR1 MNHEY and CDR2 SMNVEV (reference sequence). This CDR3 reads CASSTSGRNEKLFF.

V and J are TRBV5-1 and TRBJ2-7; D remains ambiguous. The CDR3 loop spans 15 amino acids. Trimming stripped 0 bases from V and 3 bases from J, with 13 bases between. Germline values: CDR1 SGHRS, CDR2 YFSETQ. The CDR3 reads CASSLVQAKNYEQYF. CDR3 bases: TGCGCCAGCAGCTTGGTCCAGGCCAAAAACTACGAGCAGTACTTC.

The sample holds many counts of this clonotype. The chain uses TRBV6-2 or TRBV6-3 and TRBJ1-1; tentative D call: TRBD1 (6 bases). V lost 7 bases and J lost 7, with 19 bases in between. CDR1 MNHEY and CDR2 SVGEGT come from the germline V gene. The CDR3 consists of 14 residues. The CDR3 protein is CASTTGRGGGEAFF. DNA for the CDR3: TGTGCCAGCACCACCGGCAGGGGCGGTGGTGAAGCTTTCTTT.

This clonotype has only a few counts. The chain links TRBV6-5 to TRBJ1-4; D is possibly TRBD1 (5 bases). This CDR3 has 16 residues. V lost 7 bases, J lost 2 bases, and 17 bases lay in between. Germline V gene lookup returns CDR1 MNHEY and CDR2 SVGAGI. The CDR3 sequence is CASTPFRELTNEKLFF. The CDR3 DNA follows: TGTGCCAGCACCCCCTTCAGGGAATTGACTAATGAAAAACTGTTTTTT.

This clonotype was recorded at least ten times. The V and J genes are TRBV7-9 and TRBJ1-1; TRBD1 matches 7 bases. The CDR3 contains 15 residues. Germline loops: CDR1 SEHNR, CDR2 FQNEAQ (reference sequence). The V segment lost 4 bases and the J segment 2 bases; nucleotides outside the gene matches: 7. CDR3 sequence: CASSSSDRDNTEAFF. The CDR3 region has the DNA TGTGCCAGCAGCTCGTCCGACAGGGATAACACTGAAGCTTTCTTT.

This clonotype turned up a few times. J is TRBJ2-5 and V is TRBV21-1; TRBD1, the table's D call, lacks a check against the DNA. TRBV21-1 is classified as a pseudogene. The CDR3 extends over 14 amino acids. CDR3 loop: CASSLRDKQETQYF. As DNA, the CDR3 is TGTGCCAGCAGCCTCCGGGACAAGCAAGAGACCCAGTACTTC.

This clonotype was picked up many times. CDR3 DNA: TGTGCCAGCAGTTCAAGACTCAACACAGATACGCAGTATTTT. Translation gives CASSSRLNTDTQYF. The chain links TRBV28 to TRBJ2-3; no clear D gene. Trimming removed 4 bases from V and 2 bases from J, with 10 bases in between. The V gene's germline CDR1 is MDHEN and CDR2 SYDVKM. The CDR3 is 14 residues long.

With respect to this clonotype: The junction departs from germline at one end; a sequencing error may be responsible. The chain links TRBV27 to TRBJ1-1; possible D gene TRBD1, 5 bases. Germline V gene data show CDR1 as MNHEY and CDR2 as SMNVEV (reference sequence). The CDR3 totals 15 residues. The CDR3: CASSPLQGPNAEAFF. The DNA for the CDR3 is TGTGCCAGCAGTCCGTTGCAGGGCCCGAACGCTGAAGCTTTCTTT.

This clonotype came up many times. The chain combines TRBV6-2 or TRBV6-3 with TRBJ2-7; D uncertain. Trimming took off 6 bases at V and 2 bases at J, with 11 bases between the two ends. CDR3 length: 13 amino acids. Germline V CDR1 and CDR2: MNHEY, SVGEGT. Written as DNA, the CDR3 is TGTGCCAGCAGGCGGCCCTACGCCTACGAGCAGTACTTC. Its translation is CASRRPYAYEQYF.

Concerning this clonotype itself: A read error is possible here, since a much larger clone lies one base away. The genes are TRBV5-1 and TRBJ2-1, with 8 bases matching TRBD2. Germline V gene data show CDR1 as SGHRS and CDR2 as YFSETQ. The CDR3 runs 15 residues. V trimming: 4 bases; J trimming: 1 base; junction bases outside the gene matches: 4. The CDR3 DNA sequence: TGCGCCAGCAGCCTCCAGCGGGGGTCCTACAATGAGCAGTTCTTC. Translating it yields CASSLQRGSYNEQFF.